Following are 10 T cell receptor beta chains from one sample sequenced in a study of human T cells and chemical hapten exposure. Time point noted: patch test 2, 6 weeks after DPC sensitization. The treatment denotes: therapeutic diphenylcyclopropenone sensitization with weekly scalp DPC. TCRdb redid the calling of the RACE reads with MiXCR, one entry per CDR3 protein. The profile shows 80,000 to 95,000 distinct CDR3 sequences, more than 9.5% of them singletons. The sample consisted of whole blood, taken in connection with sensitization to the hapten diphenylcyclopropenone (DPC). These receptors were collected from a man aged 40-49 years with alopecia areata. Some clones in this sample may be carry-over from other donors' samples.

The CDR3 region is CASSEGTVNEKLFF. In nucleotides, the CDR3 is TGTGCCAGCAGTGAAGGGACAGTTAATGAAAAACTGTTTTTT. The V call is TRBV6-1, the J call TRBJ1-4; D is possibly TRBD1 (6 bases). The CDR3 has 14 residues. V lost 1 base and J lost 4, with 7 bases in between. Per the germline V gene, CDR1 is MNHNS and CDR2 is SASEGT.

This chain uses TRBV7-3 with TRBJ1-1; a possible D gene is TRBD1 (5 bases). The germline V gene encodes CDR1 SGHTA and CDR2 FQGTGA. The CDR3 contains 16 residues. The ends were cut back, 2 bases at V and 3 bases at J, with 16 bases in the middle. The CDR3 nucleotides read TGTGCCAGCAGCTTATTTGGGCGGGGGTTGGACACTGAAGCTTTCTTT. This gives the protein CASSLFGRGLDTEAFF.

J is TRBJ2-5 and V is TRBV11-2; D remains unclear. The germline CDR1 and CDR2 sequences are SGHAT and FQNNGV. Trimming took 6 bases from V and 5 from J, leaving 13 bases between them. The CDR3 length is 13 residues. CDR3 sequence reads: CASRGSLTETQYF. For the CDR3, the DNA is TGTGCCAGCAGGGGCTCCCTAACTGAGACCCAGTACTTC.

This clonotype has a handful of counts. The rearrangement uses TRBV7-2 and TRBJ2-2; 13 bases are a match to TRBD2. CDR3 size: 16 residues. J lost 6 bases, V lost 4 bases, and 5 bases had no gene match. From germline, CDR1 is SGHTA and CDR2 FQGNSA. The CDR3 region is CASSYRTSGRPGELFF. The CDR3 DNA sequence: TGTGCCAGCAGCTACCGGACTAGCGGGAGACCCGGGGAGCTGTTTTTT.

This clonotype was seen a handful of times. The chain recombines TRBV6-5 with TRBJ1-6; 9 nucleotides line up with TRBD1. Germline V gene data show CDR1 as MNHEY and CDR2 as SVGAGI. The CDR3 has 17 amino acids. Trimming removed 2 bases from V and 6 bases from J; junction bases left unmatched: 8. The CDR3 DNA reads as TGTGCCAGCAGTTACGGGACAGGGCTAGGGAGTAATTCACCCCTCCACTTT. It is translated as CASSYGTGLGSNSPLHF.

This chain uses TRBV29-1 with TRBJ2-1; TRBD1 or TRBD2 may be the D gene (7 bases each). This CDR3 has 17 amino acids. CDR1 is SQVTM and CDR2 is ANQGSEA in the germline V gene. The V end lost 3 bases, the J end lost 1 base, and 19 bases lay between the germline ends. This chain's CDR3 is CSVDAGEGAYSYNEQFF. The DNA of the CDR3 is TGCAGCGTTGATGCGGGAGAGGGGGCTTATTCCTACAATGAGCAGTTCTTC.

At least ten counts were recorded for this clonotype. The V and J genes are TRBV24-1 and TRBJ2-3; D is unclear. The CDR3 runs 15 residues. Germline loops: CDR1 KGHDR, CDR2 SFDVKD. Trimming left V 2 bases short and J 7 bases short, with 15 bases between. DNA of the CDR3: TGTGCCACCAGTGATTCAGCTGTCGTGGGCAATACGCAGTATTTT. This sequence encodes CATSDSAVVGNTQYF.

This clonotype came up a few times. This chain uses TRBV11-3 with TRBJ1-1; D is unresolved. Trimming took off 0 bases at V and 9 bases at J, with 11 bases between the two ends. Germline CDR1 is SGHNT and CDR2 is YENEEA. This CDR3 region has 13 residues. The CDR3 here is CASSLDGGPQAFF. The CDR3 nucleotides are TGTGCCAGCAGCTTAGATGGAGGACCCCAAGCTTTCTTT.

This clonotype has a handful of counts. V and J are TRBV30 and TRBJ1-6; the match to TRBD1 covers 9 bases. J lost 11 bases, V lost 4 bases, and 6 bases had no gene match. This CDR3 is 13 amino acids long. Germline V gene lookup returns CDR1 GTSNPN and CDR2 SVGIG (reference sequence). The chain's CDR3 is CAWTTGQGTPLHF. DNA of the CDR3: TGTGCCTGGACCACGGGACAGGGAACACCCCTCCACTTT.

This clonotype turned up a few times. V and J are TRBV4-2 and TRBJ2-1, with D unresolved. Trimming took 1 base from V and 9 from J, leaving 7 bases between them. This CDR3 is 12 amino acids long. Per the germline V gene, CDR1 is LGHNA and CDR2 is YNFKEQ. The CDR3 region is CASSQAETEQFF. As DNA, the CDR3 is TGTGCCAGCAGCCAAGCGGAGACTGAGCAGTTCTTC.